Following are 13 T cell receptor beta chains from one sample sequenced in a study of CD8+ T cells in alopecia areata. Stated treatment: oral pan-JAK inhibitor, 5-10 mg twice daily. Sequencing templates came from extracted RNA that was reverse transcribed into cDNA. Some clones are missing from TCRdb's copy, which holds only in-frame ones; the method was immunoSEQ multiplex PCR. The data hold roughly 100,000 clones, with 80% to 90% observed a single time. Sequences were derived from CD8+ T cells sorted from blood, sampled at approximately week 30, from a patient treated with tofacitinib. These receptor sequences come from a human donor with alopecia areata.

J is TRBJ2-7 and V is TRBV6-6; D call uncertain. CDR3 length: 12 amino acids. V was clipped by 5 bases and J by 3 bases, with 8 bases between them. Germline V gene data show CDR1 as MNHNY and CDR2 as SVGAGI (reference sequence). The CDR3 DNA sequence: TGTGCCAGCAGTCATCCGGACTACGAGCAGTACTTC. It specifies CASSHPDYEQYF.

The sample holds a few counts of this clone. The chain links TRBV19 to TRBJ2-5, with D maybe TRBD1 (5 bases). The V gene's germline CDR1 is LNHDA and CDR2 SQIVND (reference sequence). With 3 bases removed from V and 4 bases from J, the gap between germline ends came to 15 bases. This CDR3 is 15 amino acids long. CDR3 sequence reads: CASSMPPGTGETQYF. CDR3 sequence (DNA): TGTGCCAGTAGTATGCCCCCGGGCACAGGAGAGACCCAGTACTTC.

The CDR3: CASSSDSTGVGGYGYTF. The CDR3 DNA sequence: TGTGCCAGCAGCTCCGATTCTACAGGGGTAGGCGGGTATGGCTACACCTTC. The genes are TRBV7-9 and TRBJ1-2, with 7 bases identical to TRBD1. The CDR3 contains 17 residues. Germline values: CDR1 SEHNR, CDR2 FQNEAQ (reference sequence). The V and J ends lost 4 bases and 5 bases, in that order; junction bases with no gene match: 16.

The chain carries TRBV4-1 and TRBJ2-5; D gene uncertain. TRBJ2-7 matches the DNA end more closely, so the J call is doubtful. The germline V gene has CDR1 MGHRA and CDR2 YSYEKL. This CDR3 region has 13 residues. The CDR3 protein is CASSQGISYEQYF. Written as DNA, the CDR3 is TGCGCCAGCAGCCAGGGGATCTCCTACGAGCAGTACTTC.

The gene calls are TRBV29-1 and TRBJ2-7; D is unclear. Germline CDR1 is SQVTM and CDR2 is ANQGSEA. The CDR3 is made up of 13 amino acids. The V and J ends lost 3 bases and 5 bases respectively, with 14 bases between them. The CDR3 nucleotides read TGCAGCGTTGAGGGCAGCTTAAGAGACGAGCAGTACTTC. Translation gives CSVEGSLRDEQYF.

This chain joins TRBV7-6 and TRBJ2-1, with 10 bases identical to TRBD1. The CDR3 is made up of 14 amino acids. Germline V gives CDR1 SGHVS, CDR2 FNYEAQ. V gave up 4 bases and J gave up 6 bases; unmatched junction bases: 3. In DNA form, the CDR3 reads TGTGCCAGCAGCTCGGACAGGGGGTTCAATGAGCAGTTCTTC. Translated, it gives CASSSDRGFNEQFF.

The V and J genes are TRBV30 and TRBJ2-4; D uncertain. The germline gives CDR1 GTSNPN, CDR2 SVGIG (reference sequence). The CDR3 totals 13 residues. V lost 2 bases, J lost 0 bases, and 5 bases lay in between. Here the CDR3 DNA reads TGTGCCTGGAGTCATATAGCCAAAAACATTCAGTACTTC. This translates into CAWSHIAKNIQYF.

The chain uses TRBV19 and TRBJ2-2; 9 bases map to TRBD2. The CDR3 sequence is 14 residues long. The germline gives CDR1 LNHDA, CDR2 SQIVND (reference sequence). The V segment lost 6 bases and the J segment 2 bases; nucleotides outside the gene matches: 1. The CDR3 nucleotides are TGTGCCAGTAGGACTAGCGGAAACACCGGGGAGCTGTTTTTT. Protein: CASRTSGNTGELFF.

V usage is TRBV7-7 and J usage is TRBJ2-5; TRBD1 is a possible D gene (6 bases). The DNA end is a closer match to TRBJ2-7, so the J assignment may be wrong. CDR3 length: 13 residues. Germline CDR1 reads SSHAT; CDR2 reads FNYEAQ (reference sequence). The CDR3 sequence is CASSLGDTYEQYF. The CDR3 coding sequence is TGTGCCAGCAGCTTAGGGGACACCTACGAGCAGTACTTC.

The chain links TRBV11-2 to TRBJ2-7; D is ambiguous. This CDR3 is built from 12 residues. The germline gives CDR1 SGHAT, CDR2 FQNNGV. Trimming cost V 4 bases and J 5 bases, with 9 bases left between them. CDR3 in amino acids: CASSYTQHEQYF. The CDR3 DNA reads TGTGCCAGCAGCTACACACAACACGAGCAGTACTTC.

The rearrangement joins TRBV11-2 to TRBJ1-2, with TRBD1 as a possible D gene (5 bases). CDR1 is SGHAT, CDR2 FQNNGV, per germline. This CDR3 is 16 amino acids long. With 5 bases removed from V and 7 bases from J, the gap between germline ends came to 23 bases. The DNA of the CDR3 is TGTGCCAGCAGCACCGGGGGGGAGGCAGTCCTGCGTGGCTACACCTTC. Translation gives CASSTGGEAVLRGYTF.

A single count supports this clone. The chain carries TRBV4-1 and TRBJ1-1, with D possibly matching TRBD1 (5 bases). The germline CDR1 and CDR2 sequences are MGHRA and YSYEKL. The CDR3 is made up of 15 amino acids. Trimming removed 1 base from V and 2 bases from J, with 11 bases in between. The CDR3 coding sequence is TGCGCCAGCAGCCAAGTACGTCAGGGAAACACTGAAGCTTTCTTT. This sequence encodes CASSQVRQGNTEAFF.

The V and J genes are TRBV4-2 and TRBJ2-5; D may be TRBD1 (6 bases). The DNA end favors TRBJ2-7, so the J call may be wrong. The CDR3 covers 14 residues. Germline V gene sequence: CDR1 LGHNA, CDR2 YNFKEQ. The CDR3 protein is CASSQVTQGTEQYF. For the CDR3, the DNA is TGTGCCAGCAGCCAAGTTACACAGGGTACCGAGCAGTACTTC.